This T cell receptor (beta chain) was sequenced for a study of Graves' ophthalmopathy and Graves' hyperthyroidism. RNA served as the template for amplifying TCR beta CDR3 regions. Amplification began with first-round RT-PCR using HTBI primers, then second-round multiplex PCR was performed. TCRdb called the multiplex PCR reads again in MiXCR, with one record for every CDR3 protein. Here the sample spans about 640,000 distinct CDR3 sequences, over 40% being singletons. This clonotype showed up many times. This CDR3 is built from 12 residues. Per the germline V gene, CDR1 is DFQATT and CDR2 is SNEGSKA (reference sequence). Trimming took off 3 bases at V and 5 bases at J, with 10 bases between the two ends. The diagnostic workup employed clinical symptoms, serum thyroxine, TRAb, thyroid ultrasound and orbital computed tomography.

The sample comprised peripheral blood. This clonotype originated in an adult man with Graves' ophthalmopathy. The V gene is TRBV20-1, the J gene TRBJ2-5; D uncertain. The CDR3: CSASDLGETQYF. The CDR3 DNA follows: TGCAGTGCTAGTGACCTAGGGGAGACCCAGTACTTC.